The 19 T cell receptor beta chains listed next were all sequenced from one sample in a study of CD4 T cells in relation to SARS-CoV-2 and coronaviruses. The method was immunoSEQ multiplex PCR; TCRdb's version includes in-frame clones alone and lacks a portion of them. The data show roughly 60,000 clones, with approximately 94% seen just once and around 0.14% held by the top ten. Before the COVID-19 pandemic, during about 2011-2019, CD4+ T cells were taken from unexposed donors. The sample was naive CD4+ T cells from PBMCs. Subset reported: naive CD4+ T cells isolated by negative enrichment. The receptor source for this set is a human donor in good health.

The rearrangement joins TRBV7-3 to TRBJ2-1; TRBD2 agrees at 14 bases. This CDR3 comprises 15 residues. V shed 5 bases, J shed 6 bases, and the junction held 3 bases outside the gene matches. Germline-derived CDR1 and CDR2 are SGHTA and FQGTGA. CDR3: CASSPGTSGSNEQFF. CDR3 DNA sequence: TGTGCCAGCAGCCCGGGGACTAGCGGGAGCAATGAGCAGTTCTTC.

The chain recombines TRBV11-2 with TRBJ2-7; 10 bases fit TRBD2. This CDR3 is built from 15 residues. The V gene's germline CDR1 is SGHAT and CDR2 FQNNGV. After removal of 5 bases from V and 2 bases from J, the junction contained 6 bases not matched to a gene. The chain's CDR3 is CASSVTSGPTYEQYF. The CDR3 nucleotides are TGTGCCAGCAGCGTGACTAGCGGGCCTACCTACGAGCAGTACTTC.

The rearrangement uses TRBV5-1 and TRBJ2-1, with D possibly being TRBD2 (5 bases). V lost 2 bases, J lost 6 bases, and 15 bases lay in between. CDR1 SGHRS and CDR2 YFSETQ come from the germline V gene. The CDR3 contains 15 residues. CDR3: CASSFRSEGSNEQFF. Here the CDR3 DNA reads TGCGCCAGCAGCTTCCGTTCAGAGGGTTCCAATGAGCAGTTCTTC.

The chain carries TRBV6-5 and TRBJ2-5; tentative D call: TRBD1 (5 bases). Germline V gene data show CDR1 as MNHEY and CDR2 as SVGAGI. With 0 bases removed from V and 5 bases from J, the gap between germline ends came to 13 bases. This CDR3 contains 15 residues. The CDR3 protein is CASSYSGRAQETQYF. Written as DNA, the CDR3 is TGTGCCAGCAGTTACTCGGGCAGGGCCCAGGAGACCCAGTACTTC.

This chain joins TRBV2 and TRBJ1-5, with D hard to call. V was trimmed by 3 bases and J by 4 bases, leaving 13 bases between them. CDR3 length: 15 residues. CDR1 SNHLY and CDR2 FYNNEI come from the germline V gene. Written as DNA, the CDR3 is TGTGCCAGCAGTGAGGGGAACATGTTTAATCAGCCCCAGCATTTT. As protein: CASSEGNMFNQPQHF.

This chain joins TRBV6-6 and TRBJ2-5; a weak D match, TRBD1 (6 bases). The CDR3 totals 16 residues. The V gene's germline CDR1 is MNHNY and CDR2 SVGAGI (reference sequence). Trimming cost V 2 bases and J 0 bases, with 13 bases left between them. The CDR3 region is CASSYRTVAYQETQYF. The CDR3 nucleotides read TGTGCCAGCAGTTACCGGACAGTCGCCTACCAAGAGACCCAGTACTTC.

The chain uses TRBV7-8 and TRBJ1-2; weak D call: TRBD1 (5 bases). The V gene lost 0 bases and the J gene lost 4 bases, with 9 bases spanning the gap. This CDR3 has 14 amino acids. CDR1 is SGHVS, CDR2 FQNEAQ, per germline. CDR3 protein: CASSLAPGGYGYTF. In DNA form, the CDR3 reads TGTGCCAGCAGCTTAGCTCCGGGGGGCTATGGCTACACCTTC. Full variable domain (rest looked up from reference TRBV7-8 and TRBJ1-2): GAGVSQSPRYKVAKRGQDVALRCDPISGHVSLFWYQQALGQGPEFLTYFQNEAQLDKSGLPSDRFFAERPEGSVSTLKIQRTQQEDSAVYLCASSLAPGGYGYTFGSGTRLTVV.

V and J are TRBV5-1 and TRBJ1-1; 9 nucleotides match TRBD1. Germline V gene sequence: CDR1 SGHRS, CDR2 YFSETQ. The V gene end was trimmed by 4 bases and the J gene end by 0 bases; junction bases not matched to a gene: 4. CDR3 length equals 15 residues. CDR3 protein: CASSRGQGMNTEAFF. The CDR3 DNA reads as TGCGCCAGCAGCCGAGGACAGGGGATGAACACTGAAGCTTTCTTT.

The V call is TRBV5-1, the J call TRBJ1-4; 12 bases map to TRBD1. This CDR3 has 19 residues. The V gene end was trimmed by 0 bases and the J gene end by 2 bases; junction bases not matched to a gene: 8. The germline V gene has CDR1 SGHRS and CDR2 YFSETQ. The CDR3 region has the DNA TGCGCCAGCAGCTTGGGACCACCGGGACAGGGGGCGACTAATGAAAAACTGTTTTTT. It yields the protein CASSLGPPGQGATNEKLFF. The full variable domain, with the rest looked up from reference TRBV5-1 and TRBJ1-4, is KAGVTQTPRYLIKTRGQQVTLSCSPISGHRSVSWYQQTPGQGLQFLFEYFSETQRNKGNFPGRFSGRQFSNSRSEMNVSTLELGDSALYLCASSLGPPGQGATNEKLFFGSGTQLSVL.

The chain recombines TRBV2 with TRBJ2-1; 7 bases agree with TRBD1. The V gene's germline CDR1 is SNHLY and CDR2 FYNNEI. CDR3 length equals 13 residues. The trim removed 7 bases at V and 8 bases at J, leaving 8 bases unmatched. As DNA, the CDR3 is TGTGCCAGCACCCGTGGGACAGTCGATGAGCAGTTCTTC. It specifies CASTRGTVDEQFF.

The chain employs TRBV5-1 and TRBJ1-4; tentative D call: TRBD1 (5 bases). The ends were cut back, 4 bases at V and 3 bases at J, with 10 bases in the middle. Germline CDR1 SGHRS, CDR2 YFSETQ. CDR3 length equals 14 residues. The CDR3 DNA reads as TGCGCCAGCAGCCCAGGGACGTCTAATGAAAAACTGTTTTTT. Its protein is CASSPGTSNEKLFF.

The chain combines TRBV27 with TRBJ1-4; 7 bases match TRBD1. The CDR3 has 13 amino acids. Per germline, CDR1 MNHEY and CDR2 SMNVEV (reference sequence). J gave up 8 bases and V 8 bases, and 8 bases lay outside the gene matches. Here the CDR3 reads CASGLRGWEKLFF. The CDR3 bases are TGTGCCAGCGGACTCAGGGGGTGGGAAAAACTGTTTTTT.

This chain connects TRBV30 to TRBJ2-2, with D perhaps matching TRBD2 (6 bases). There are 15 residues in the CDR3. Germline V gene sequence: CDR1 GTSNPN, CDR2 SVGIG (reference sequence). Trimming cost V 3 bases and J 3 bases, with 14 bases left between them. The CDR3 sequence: CAWRRGTSDTGELFF. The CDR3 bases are TGTGCCTGGAGGCGCGGGACGTCTGACACCGGGGAGCTGTTTTTT.

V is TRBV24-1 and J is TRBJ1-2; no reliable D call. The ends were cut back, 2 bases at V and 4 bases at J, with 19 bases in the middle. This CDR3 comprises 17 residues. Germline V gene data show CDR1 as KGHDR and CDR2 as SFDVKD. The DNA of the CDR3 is TGTGCCACCAGTGATTCCCGGCGAGGGCCGCTCGGCTATGGCTACACCTTC. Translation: CATSDSRRGPLGYGYTF.

CDR3 nucleotide sequence: TGTGCCAGCAGCACATCCTACGAGCAGTACTTC. Protein sequence: CASSTSYEQYF. V usage is TRBV11-2 and J usage is TRBJ2-7; the D is unclear. Per the germline V gene, CDR1 is SGHAT and CDR2 is FQNNGV. This CDR3 spans 11 amino acids. The V end was cut by 5 bases, the J end by 1 base, with 3 bases between.

CDR3 sequence (DNA): TGTGCCAGCAGCCAAGAAAGTAGATCCGAGCAGTACTTC. It codes for CASSQESRSEQYF. The V and J genes are TRBV14 and TRBJ2-7, with D unclear. This CDR3 is built from 13 residues. Trimming pared 0 bases from V and 6 bases from J, leaving 9 bases between. The germline gives CDR1 SGHDN, CDR2 FVKESK. Using reference TRBV14 and TRBJ2-7 for the parts outside the CDR3, the full variable domain is EAGVTQFPSHSVIEKGQTVTLRCDPISGHDNLYWYRRVMGKEIKFLLHFVKESKQDESGMPNNRFLAERTGGTYSTLKVQPAELEDSGVYFCASSQESRSEQYFGPGTRLTVT.

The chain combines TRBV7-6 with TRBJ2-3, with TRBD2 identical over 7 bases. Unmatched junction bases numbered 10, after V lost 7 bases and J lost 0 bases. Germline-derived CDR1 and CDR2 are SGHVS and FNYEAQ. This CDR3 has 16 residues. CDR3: CASTHGGRASTDTQYF. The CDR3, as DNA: TGTGCCAGCACTCACGGCGGGAGAGCTAGCACAGATACGCAGTATTTT. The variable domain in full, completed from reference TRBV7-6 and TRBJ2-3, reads GAGVSQSPRYKVTKRGQDVALRCDPISGHVSLYWYRQALGQGPEFLTYFNYEAQQDKSGLPNDRFSAERPEGSISTLTIQRTEQRDSAMYRCASTHGGRASTDTQYFGPGTRLTVL.

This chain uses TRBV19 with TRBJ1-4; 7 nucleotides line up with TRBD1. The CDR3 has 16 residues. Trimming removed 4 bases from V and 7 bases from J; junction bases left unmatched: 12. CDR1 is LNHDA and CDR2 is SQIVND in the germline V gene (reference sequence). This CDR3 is CASSNRLQRDSEKLFF. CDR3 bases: TGTGCCAGTAGTAACCGCCTGCAGCGGGACAGTGAAAAACTGTTTTTT. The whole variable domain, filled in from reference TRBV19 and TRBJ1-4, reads DGGITQSPKYLFRKEGQNVTLSCEQNLNHDAMYWYRQDPGQGLRLIYYSQIVNDFQKGDIAEGYSVSREKKESFPLTVTSAQKNPTAFYLCASSNRLQRDSEKLFFGSGTQLSVL.

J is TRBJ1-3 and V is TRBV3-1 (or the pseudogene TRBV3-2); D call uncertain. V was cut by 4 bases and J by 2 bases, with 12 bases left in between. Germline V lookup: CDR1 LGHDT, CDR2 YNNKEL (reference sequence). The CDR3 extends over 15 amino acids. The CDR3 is CASSPLRAAGNTIYF. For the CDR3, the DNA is TGTGCCAGCAGCCCCCTCCGGGCGGCTGGAAACACCATATATTTT.